Listed below are T cell receptor beta chains from one sample, sequenced in a study of a mutant IDH1 vaccine in newly diagnosed glioma. Antigens for these TCRs are unknown. Assay: immunoSEQ multiplex PCR; the TCRdb copy retains only in-frame clones and omits some. Among nearly 55,000 clones, less than 90% were seen once, and the ten largest hold under 4.5%. The material sequenced was PBMCs, taken from a glioma patient whose treatment included an IDH1 peptide vaccine. These receptors were taken from a young woman with glioma. CDR3s include the opening cysteine and the closing phenylalanine or tryptophan. Fields, in order: CDR3 protein, CDR3 DNA, V gene, J gene, D gene, clone size. D genes are given only for firm matches. The listing skips clone size in some rows; elsewhere it reads once, few, many or a size class.

CDR3 protein: CASSVAPGTGGRGTEAFF
CDR3 DNA: TGTGCCAGTAGCGTAGCCCCAGGGACAGGGGGAAGAGGGACTGAAGCTTTCTTT
V gene: TRBV9
J gene: TRBJ1-1
D gene: TRBD1
clone size: once

CDR3 protein: CASSQDSAVSYNEQFF
CDR3 DNA: TGCGCCAGCAGCCAAGATTCCGCAGTCTCCTACAATGAGCAGTTCTTC
V gene: TRBV4-1
J gene: TRBJ2-1
D gene: NA
clone size: NA

CDR3 protein: CASSRLQRGASGNTIYF
CDR3 DNA: TGTGCCAGTAGTCGGCTTCAAAGGGGAGCGTCTGGAAACACCATATATTTT
V gene: TRBV19
J gene: TRBJ1-3
D gene: NA
clone size: NA

CDR3 protein: CASSHNPGQGYGYTF
CDR3 DNA: TGTGCCAGCAGCCACAATCCGGGACAGGGCTATGGCTACACCTTC
V gene: TRBV5-5
J gene: TRBJ1-2
D gene: TRBD1
clone size: NA

CDR3 protein: CASSYPIQGTSNQPQHF
CDR3 DNA: TGTGCCAGCAGTTACCCCATACAGGGTACTAGCAATCAGCCCCAGCATTTT
V gene: TRBV6-8
J gene: TRBJ1-5
D gene: NA
clone size: once

CDR3 protein: CASSIGTGTTYGYTF
CDR3 DNA: TGTGCCAGTAGTATAGGGACAGGGACGACCTATGGCTACACCTTC
V gene: TRBV19
J gene: TRBJ1-2
D gene: TRBD1
clone size: NA

CDR3 protein: CASSIPPPGPEAFF
CDR3 DNA: TGTGCCAGTAGTATCCCTCCGCCTGGTCCTGAAGCTTTCTTT
V gene: TRBV19
J gene: TRBJ1-1
D gene: NA
clone size: NA

CDR3 protein: CSVQRGDTGELFF
CDR3 DNA: TGCAGCGTCCAAAGGGGGGACACCGGGGAGCTGTTTTTT
V gene: TRBV29-1
J gene: TRBJ2-2
D gene: NA
clone size: NA

CDR3 protein: CASSLDVNTEAFF
CDR3 DNA: TGTGCCAGCAGCTTAGACGTGAACACTGAAGCTTTCTTT
V gene: TRBV5-4
J gene: TRBJ1-1
D gene: NA
clone size: NA

CDR3 protein: CASSLARRNEQFF
CDR3 DNA: TGCGCCAGCAGCTTGGCCCGGAGGAATGAGCAGTTCTTC
V gene: TRBV5-1
J gene: TRBJ2-1
D gene: NA
clone size: NA

CDR3 protein: CASRAGLAGGNEQFF
CDR3 DNA: TGTGCCAGCAGAGCCGGACTAGCGGGAGGCAATGAGCAGTTCTTC
V gene: TRBV2
J gene: TRBJ2-1
D gene: TRBD2
clone size: NA

CDR3 protein: CASKRGSYEQYF
CDR3 DNA: TGTGCCAGCAAGCGGGGGTCCTACGAGCAGTACTTC
V gene: TRBV11-2
J gene: TRBJ2-7
D gene: TRBD2
clone size: few

CDR3 protein: CASSSLLASLGGAQYF
CDR3 DNA: TGTGCCAGCAGCTCCTTACTAGCGTCCCTAGGGGGGGCCCAGTACTTC
V gene: TRBV7-2
J gene: TRBJ2-5
D gene: NA
clone size: NA

CDR3 protein: CASSFGGGLGEQFF
CDR3 DNA: TGTGCCAGCAGCTTCGGAGGAGGTCTCGGTGAGCAGTTCTTC
V gene: TRBV5-5
J gene: TRBJ2-1
D gene: NA
clone size: NA

CDR3 protein: CATTRGGFYGYTF
CDR3 DNA: TGTGCCACCACCCGGGGGGGGTTCTATGGCTACACCTTC
V gene: TRBV19
J gene: TRBJ1-2
D gene: NA
clone size: NA

CDR3 protein: CASRRGQGILPDYGYTF
CDR3 DNA: TGTGCCAGCAGGAGAGGACAGGGAATCCTCCCTGACTATGGCTACACCTTC
V gene: TRBV7-2
J gene: TRBJ1-2
D gene: TRBD1
clone size: NA

CDR3 protein: CASSQFVGLAGKNEQFF
CDR3 DNA: TGTGCCAGCAGCCAATTCGTTGGGCTAGCGGGTAAAAATGAGCAGTTCTTC
V gene: TRBV4-2
J gene: TRBJ2-1
D gene: TRBD2
clone size: NA

CDR3 protein: CASSQARGTDTGELFF
CDR3 DNA: TGTGCCAGCAGCCAAGCCAGGGGGACGGACACCGGGGAGCTGTTTTTT
V gene: TRBV7-6
J gene: TRBJ2-2
D gene: TRBD1
clone size: NA

CDR3 protein: CASSLNPGSNQPQHF
CDR3 DNA: TGCGCCAGCAGCTTGAACCCGGGTAGCAATCAGCCCCAGCATTTT
V gene: TRBV5-1
J gene: TRBJ1-5
D gene: NA
clone size: NA

CDR3 protein: CASSQEVGQAPTSYGYTF
CDR3 DNA: TGTGCCAGCAGCCAAGAAGTCGGACAGGCACCCACTAGCTATGGCTACACCTTC
V gene: TRBV14
J gene: TRBJ1-2
D gene: TRBD1
clone size: NA

CDR3 protein: CSVDQGYGYTF
CDR3 DNA: TGCAGCGTTGATCAAGGCTATGGCTACACCTTC
V gene: TRBV29-1
J gene: TRBJ1-2
D gene: NA
clone size: once

CDR3 protein: CASSTRTDRPTSTDTQYF
CDR3 DNA: TGTGCCAGCAGCACCCGTACGGACAGACCTACTAGCACAGATACGCAGTATTTT
V gene: TRBV9
J gene: TRBJ2-3
D gene: NA
clone size: NA